This T cell receptor beta chain was obtained from a study of T cell responses to AZD1222 COVID-19 vaccine. About the research overall: Pooling covered second doses at about 4 or about 12 weeks. Overall study results and limits: Donors, mostly white British, included more females; clonal diversity was possibly underestimated.

Method: immunoSEQ multiplex PCR; TCRdb's copy keeps in-frame clones and lacks some. This sample yields 140,000 or so clones, of which roughly 90% are seen a single time; about 4.8% belongs to the top ten. As for this clone: What it binds is not known.

The CDR3 loop spans 14 amino acids. Per germline, CDR1 SGHTA and CDR2 FQGNSA. Trimming stripped 1 base from V and 3 bases from J, with 6 bases between. This specimen was peripheral blood, taken on day 0 of AZD1222 vaccination. The receptor was derived from an adult in good health. V is TRBV7-2 and J is TRBJ2-2, with unresolved D. CDR3 protein: CASSLGQDTGELFF. CDR3 DNA sequence: TGTGCCAGCAGCTTAGGGCAGGACACCGGGGAGCTGTTTTTT.